This T cell receptor beta chain was observed in a study of shared T cell receptors in the human thymus. This CDR3 has 15 amino acids. Trimming took 9 bases from V and 1 from J; bases not matched to a gene: 7. The germline V gene has CDR1 SGHNT and CDR2 YYREEE (reference sequence). Assay: immunoSEQ multiplex PCR; the TCRdb copy retains only in-frame clones and omits some. Here the sample spans hundreds of thousands of clones, approximately 89% being singletons. This sample was shared with a second study, whose subject was human thymus T cells. That report notes: Healthy Finnish infants undergoing corrective surgery for congenital heart defects provided the donor material. Resections were taken during corrective heart surgery, and the thymus tissue came from these. Related research has reported that thymic repertoires overlap highly among unrelated individuals.

The specimen was thymocytes. The chain is built from TRBV5-4 and TRBJ2-1, with 10 nucleotides matching TRBD2. The origin of this receptor is a boy under three years old with a congenital heart defect. CDR3 protein: CATLPSGSSYNEQFF. The CDR3 DNA sequence: TGTGCCACTCTTCCTAGCGGGAGTTCCTACAATGAGCAGTTCTTC.